This T cell receptor (beta chain) was sequenced in a study of a mutant IDH1 vaccine in newly diagnosed glioma (dated by TCRdb to about 2021). Study-level background: Vaccination started 4-6 weeks after radiotherapy alone, or was given together with temozolomide cycles in the groups whose treatment included chemotherapy. Of the 32 patients who were treated, approximately 60% were male and 37.5% were female, and the mean age was about 40 years. Prior to enrollment, patients had been given standard therapy consisting of radiotherapy alone, temozolomide alone, or radiochemotherapy with temozolomide, with the combination given to most patients. Visit V12 was the week-35 safety follow-up and visit V13 was the week-47 end of study. Peripheral blood was drawn at six visits: V03 (baseline), V05, V07, V10, V12 and V13. For exploratory analyses, 25 to 30 treated patients had longitudinal TCRB deep sequencing done wherever samples were available.

Broader findings and caveats from the paper: The authors stated that sample limitations prevented analyses of patient blood samples from being reproduced. Changes in the top peripheral T cell clonotypes picked up by TCRB sequencing did not appear to be linked to pseudoprogression. Immune responses induced by the vaccine were seen in approximately 93% of patients across multiple MHC alleles. Selection of PBMC samples for TCRB deep sequencing was based on availability.

A note on this clone: Which antigen it targets is not known. There are no base qualities to consult, and no much larger clone falls within one base.

This specimen's time point label, interpreted: week 35, safety follow-up. Every vaccine dose consisted of 300 ug of a 20-mer mutant IDH1 peptide in Montanide, administered subcutaneously together with topical imiquimod. Patients were given eight vaccinations, in weeks 1, 3, 5, 7, 11, 15, 19 and 23, which matched visits V03 through V10. The donors had newly diagnosed IDH1-mutant astrocytomas of WHO grade 3 or 4 that showed loss of nuclear ATRX. The samples were drawn from NOA16, a multicentre, single-arm, open-label phase I trial in Germany that tested a mutant IDH1 peptide vaccine in humans for the first time. Genomic DNA for TCRB sequencing was extracted from EDTA blood using the DNeasy Blood and Tissue Kit. Libraries were constructed by the immunoSEQ multiplex PCR assay. Following the manufacturer's protocol, the hsTCRB Kit was used to amplify rearranged TCR beta chain sequences. An Illumina MiSeq was used to sequence the TCRB libraries. The authors processed their data as follows. The proprietary platform of the kit vendor was used for demultiplexing, trimming and gene mapping. Sourced from immuneACCESS, this table was stored by TCRdb with only in-frame sequences that have V and J called. A share of the clones is absent; for the studies checked, an unresolved V gene accounts for under half, and the remainder has no known explanation. The V and J calls and clone size come from that table; D and trimming were worked out from the DNA. The sample table records around 30,000 clones; around 80% of these occur just once. Approximately 2.9% of the sample belongs to the ten largest clones.

As encoded in the germline V gene, CDR1 is SGHRS while CDR2 is YFSETQ. V is pruned by 6 bases and J by 8 bases, leaving 15 bases of the junction without a gene match. The CDR3 runs 15 residues from the cysteine to the phenylalanine. Solely the CDR3 DNA is kept, with 45 bases framed from the first base. Sequences were derived from PBMCs, sampled from a glioma patient whose treatment included an IDH1 peptide vaccine. The V and J genes are TRBV5-1 and TRBJ1-2, and 8 bases in between align with TRBD1. The origin of this receptor is a man aged 40-49 years with glioma. Some clones in this sample may be carry-over from other donors' samples. The nucleotide sequence is given as TGCGCCAGCACCTCGGCACCTCAGGGGGCGGAAGGCTACACCTTC. Its product reads: CASTSAPQGAEGYTF. The variable domain in full, with residues beyond the CDR3 obtained from the reference TRBV5-1 and TRBJ1-2 genes, is KAGVTQTPRYLIKTRGQQVTLSCSPISGHRSVSWYQQTPGQGLQFLFEYFSETQRNKGNFPGRFSGRQFSNSRSEMNVSTLELGDSALYLCASTSAPQGAEGYTFGSGTRLTVV.